The 14 T cell receptor beta chains below all came from one sample that was sequenced in a study of CD8+ T cells in alopecia areata. RNA was isolated and reverse transcribed to cDNA, the sequencing template. Generated by immunoSEQ multiplex PCR, the TCRdb table keeps only in-frame clones and is missing some. The top ten hold 15% to 17% of the sample, which has 90,000 to 100,000 clones, 60% to 75% seen once. As for treatment: oral pan-JAK inhibitor, 5-10 mg twice daily. The material was CD8+ T cells sorted from blood, obtained at week 4, from a patient treated with tofacitinib. The origin of the receptors is a human donor with alopecia areata.

This clone is a singleton in its sample. The CDR3 DNA reads as TGCAGCGTTGACGGGCAAGCGGGGGAACCGGTAGATACGCAGTATTTT. It specifies CSVDGQAGEPVDTQYF. The J gene is TRBJ2-3, the V gene TRBV29-1, with 8 bases matching TRBD2. The CDR3 runs to 16 residues. Germline lookup yields CDR1 SQVTM and CDR2 ANQGSEA. V trimming: 3 bases; J trimming: 5 bases; junction bases outside the gene matches: 13.

The chain links TRBV27 to TRBJ1-2, with D possibly TRBD1 on 5 matching bases. V was pared by 10 bases and J by 4 bases, with 16 bases between. CDR3 size: 13 residues. The germline V gene has CDR1 MNHEY and CDR2 SMNVEV (reference sequence). The CDR3 DNA reads as TGTGCCACAGGGCTCGGGGTTAGCTATGGCTACACCTTC. It yields the protein CATGLGVSYGYTF.

The rearrangement links TRBV27 to TRBJ2-3; 7 bases match TRBD2. Trimming took 1 base from V and 5 from J; bases not matched to a gene: 3. CDR1 is MNHEY and CDR2 is SMNVEV in the germline V gene (reference sequence). The CDR3 covers 14 residues. The CDR3 nucleotides read TGTGCCAGCAGTTTATATGCTAGCGGAGATACGCAGTATTTT. This translates into CASSLYASGDTQYF.

The DNA for the CDR3 is TGCGCCAGCAGCCAAGAGCAACAGGGGATTGAAGCTTTCTTT. This translates into CASSQEQQGIEAFF. This chain joins TRBV4-3 and TRBJ1-1, with 7 bases lining up with TRBD1. Germline values: CDR1 LGHNA, CDR2 YSLEER. The length of the CDR3 is 14 residues. V lost 0 bases, J lost 7 bases, and 5 bases stayed unmatched.

The genes are TRBV27 and TRBJ2-1, with D unclear. The CDR3 covers 15 residues. Per germline, CDR1 MNHEY and CDR2 SMNVEV (reference sequence). V shed 7 bases and J shed 0 bases, with 13 bases lying between them. The CDR3 DNA sequence: TGTGCCAGCAATCCGGGTACCAGCTCCTACAATGAGCAGTTCTTC. Translated: CASNPGTSSYNEQFF.

The chain employs TRBV4-2 and TRBJ2-6; D is tentatively TRBD1 or TRBD2 (6 bases each). The CDR3 sequence is 16 residues long. Per the germline V gene, CDR1 is LGHNA and CDR2 is YNFKEQ. Trimming stripped 0 bases from V and 3 bases from J, with 9 bases between. This CDR3 is CASSQDGGFGANVLTF. The CDR3 DNA follows: TGTGCCAGCAGCCAAGACGGGGGCTTTGGGGCCAACGTCCTGACTTTC.

There are a few counts of this clone. J is TRBJ1-3 and V is TRBV23-1; 7 bases are a match to TRBD1. TRBV23-1 is annotated as an ORF whose role is uncertain. The J segment lost 2 bases and the V segment lost 5 bases, leaving 9 bases of the junction unmatched. The CDR3 is 16 amino acids. The CDR3 spells CASSDRDSSTGNTIYF. CDR3 coding DNA: TGCGCCAGCAGTGACAGGGACAGCTCGACTGGAAACACCATATATTTT.

This clone was recorded once. The chain combines TRBV5-1 with TRBJ1-5; D unclear. Trimming cost V 3 bases and J 2 bases, with 12 bases left between them. The CDR3 runs to 15 residues. The V gene's germline CDR1 is SGHRS and CDR2 YFSETQ. The CDR3 spells CASSYGEGGNQPQHF. The CDR3 coding sequence is TGCGCCAGCAGCTACGGAGAAGGTGGCAATCAGCCCCAGCATTTT.

The rearrangement links TRBV5-6 to TRBJ2-1; D call uncertain. Per the germline V gene, CDR1 is SGHDT and CDR2 is YYEEEE. This CDR3 spans 13 amino acids. V was shortened by 2 bases and J by 5 bases, with 8 bases between the two germline ends. CDR3 nucleotides: TGTGCCAGCAGCTTTGCACCGCACAATGAGCAGTTCTTC. It encodes CASSFAPHNEQFF.

This clone was found a few times. The chain carries TRBV29-1 and TRBJ2-5; 8 bases align to TRBD2. The CDR3 runs 12 residues. The junction had 7 bases not matched to a gene; V was cut back by 8 bases and J by 5 bases. Germline V gene lookup returns CDR1 SQVTM and CDR2 ANQGSEA. Here the CDR3 reads CSLREALETQYF. In DNA form, the CDR3 reads TGCAGCTTGCGGGAGGCCCTGGAGACCCAGTACTTC.

The chain employs TRBV9 and TRBJ2-3, with 11 positions matching TRBD2. V shed 3 bases, J shed 2 bases, and the junction held 2 bases outside the gene matches. This CDR3 is 15 amino acids long. The germline V gene encodes CDR1 SGDLS and CDR2 YYNGEE. The CDR3 DNA reads as TGTGCCAGCAGCGGGGGACTAGCGGTCACAGATACGCAGTATTTT. It yields the protein CASSGGLAVTDTQYF.

The chain uses TRBV28 and TRBJ2-7, with TRBD2 identical over 8 bases. J gave up 3 bases and V 11 bases, and 6 bases lay outside the gene matches. The CDR3 length is 12 residues. Germline V gene sequence: CDR1 MDHEN, CDR2 SYDVKM. CDR3 sequence reads: CAAGTRVYEQYF. The CDR3 DNA reads TGTGCCGCTGGGACTAGGGTCTACGAGCAGTACTTC.

This clone is deemed medium-sized. CDR3: CASSSLGTYEQYF. In DNA form, the CDR3 reads TGTGCCAGCAGCTCCCTGGGAACCTACGAGCAGTACTTC. The V gene is TRBV7-6, the J gene TRBJ2-7; unclear D gene. V lost 4 bases, J lost 2 bases, and 9 bases lay in between. CDR1 and CDR2 (germline): SGHVS, FNYEAQ. The CDR3 covers 13 residues.

CDR3 nucleotide sequence: TGCGCCAGCAGCCAAGAAAGAAGGGTTTACACTGAAGCTTTCTTT. Its protein product is CASSQERRVYTEAFF. The chain uses TRBV4-1 and TRBJ1-1; D remains ambiguous. V dropped 0 bases and J dropped 3 bases, with 11 bases sitting between them. The CDR3 runs to 15 residues. The V gene's germline CDR1 is MGHRA and CDR2 YSYEKL.